The 32 T cell receptor beta chains given below trace back to one sample, sequenced in a study of response to subunit inactivated influenza vaccine. MiXCR, applied by TCRdb to the RT-PCR reads, yields one record per CDR3 protein. The sample records about 530,000 distinct CDR3 sequences, about 10% being singletons. The specimen was PBMCs from blood, collected on the day of vaccination. Receptors were obtained from a man aged 50-59 years who received an inactivated influenza vaccine.

As for this clonotype: A much larger clonotype is one base distant, so this may be a read error. V and J are TRBV21-1 and TRBJ2-5. TRBV21-1 counts as a pseudogene. This CDR3 has 17 residues. The CDR3 loop reads CASSKEFQETYQETQYF. In nucleotides, the CDR3 is TGTGCCAGCAGCAAAGAATTCCAGGAGACGTACCAAGAGACCCAGTACTTC.

This clonotype occurred many times. The chain carries TRBV12-3 or TRBV12-4 and TRBJ2-1; 10 positions agree with TRBD2. The CDR3 totals 14 residues. V shed 6 bases, J shed 4 bases, and the junction held 3 bases outside the gene matches. CDR3 amino acids: CASRGLAAYNEQFF. The CDR3, as DNA: TGTGCCAGCAGAGGACTAGCGGCTTACAATGAGCAGTTCTTC.

This chain connects TRBV29-1 to TRBJ2-4; possible D gene TRBD1, 5 bases. The CDR3 has 13 residues. Germline CDR1 reads SQVTM; CDR2 reads ANQGSEA. The V gene lost 7 bases and the J gene lost 1 base, with 11 bases spanning the gap. The CDR3 is CSAAQEAKNIQYF. The DNA of the CDR3 is TGCAGCGCCGCACAGGAGGCCAAAAACATTCAGTACTTC. Complete variable domain (other parts from reference TRBV29-1 and TRBJ2-4): SAVISQKPSRDICQRGTSLTIQCQVDSQVTMMFWYRQQPGQSLTLIATANQGSEATYESGFVIDKFPISRPNLTFSTLTVSNMSPEDSSIYLCSAAQEAKNIQYFGAGTRLSVL.

CDR3 DNA: TGTGCCAGCAGCTTAGCAGGATCGAATGGCTACACCTTC. Amino acids: CASSLAGSNGYTF. The V call is TRBV7-9, the J call TRBJ1-2; D is unclear. Trimming cost V 0 bases and J 6 bases, with 8 bases left between them. Germline lookup yields CDR1 SEHNR and CDR2 FQNEAQ (reference sequence). The CDR3 is 13 residues long.

The chain employs TRBV11-2 and TRBJ1-2; 10 bases align to TRBD1. Germline V gives CDR1 SGHAT, CDR2 FQNNGV. This CDR3 spans 14 amino acids. The junction had 9 bases not matched to a gene; V was cut back by 4 bases and J by 10 bases. CDR3 amino acids: CASSSLRDRGVYTF. The CDR3, as DNA: TGTGCCAGCAGCTCGCTGCGGGACAGGGGTGTCTACACCTTC.

The chain combines TRBV5-1 with TRBJ2-1; 13 positions match TRBD2. V lost 5 bases and J lost 0; bases outside the gene matches: 11. There are 19 residues in the CDR3. Germline loops: CDR1 SGHRS, CDR2 YFSETQ. CDR3 residues: CASSSPGLAGQSSYNEQFF. The CDR3, as DNA: TGCGCCAGCAGTTCCCCGGGACTAGCGGGGCAGAGCTCCTACAATGAGCAGTTCTTC.

This clonotype was picked up a small number of times. This chain uses TRBV10-2 with TRBJ2-3; D may be TRBD2 (6 bases). V was shortened by 6 bases and J by 5 bases, with 9 bases between the two germline ends. Germline-derived CDR1 and CDR2 are WSHSY and SAAADI. The CDR3 contains 12 residues. CDR3 in amino acids: CASRWGEDTQYF. For the CDR3, the DNA is TGCGCCAGCAGGTGGGGGGAAGATACGCAGTATTTT.

This clonotype occurred a few times. V is TRBV7-2 and J is TRBJ2-5; the match to TRBD1 covers 7 bases. The CDR3 is made up of 17 amino acids. The germline V gene encodes CDR1 SGHTA and CDR2 FQGNSA. Unmatched junction bases numbered 14, after V lost 7 bases and J lost 0 bases. The CDR3 DNA reads as TGTGCCAGCACATCTACTCAGGGGGATGGATACCAAGAGACCCAGTACTTC. Translating gives CASTSTQGDGYQETQYF.

The table lists this clonotype with many counts. CDR3 bases: TGTGCCTGGAGTTTGGGATACCCCGGAACCGCAGATACGCAGTATTTT. This gives the protein CAWSLGYPGTADTQYF. The V and J genes are TRBV30 and TRBJ2-3; D gene unclear. V shed 2 bases and J shed 4 bases, with 19 bases lying between them. The V gene's germline CDR1 is GTSNPN and CDR2 SVGIG (reference sequence). The length of the CDR3 is 16 residues.

The V call is TRBV28, the J call TRBJ2-7; 8 positions match TRBD2. Per germline, CDR1 MDHEN and CDR2 SYDVKM. V trimming: 7 bases; J trimming: 3 bases; junction bases outside the gene matches: 2. The CDR3 runs 12 residues. In DNA, the CDR3 is TGTGCCAGCACCCGGGGGGGCTACGAGCAGTACTTC. As protein: CASTRGGYEQYF.

In this sample, this clonotype turned up a few times. V usage is TRBV15 and J usage is TRBJ2-3, with D possibly matching TRBD2 (5 bases). The V end was cut by 1 base, the J end by 0 bases, with 8 bases between. The CDR3 loop spans 15 amino acids. Looked up from germline, CDR1 is LNHNV and CDR2 is YYDKDF (reference sequence). In nucleotides, the CDR3 is TGTGCCACCAGCAGAGCGGGGTCTAGCACAGATACGCAGTATTTT. Its protein product is CATSRAGSSTDTQYF.

This clonotype appeared a few times. This rearrangement joins TRBV7-8 to TRBJ1-5; possibly TRBD1 for D (6 bases). Germline V CDR1 and CDR2: SGHVS, FQNEAQ. There are 15 residues in the CDR3. The V end lost 5 bases, the J end lost 5 bases, and 16 bases lay between the germline ends. CDR3 nucleotides: TGTGCCAGCAGCGCCCTCGGGGGGCCCTATCAGCCCCAGCATTTT. It yields the protein CASSALGGPYQPQHF.

In this sample, this clonotype turned up a few times. The gene calls are TRBV29-1 and TRBJ2-3, with 10 nucleotides matching TRBD2. CDR1 is SQVTM, CDR2 ANQGSEA, per germline. CDR3 size: 17 residues. V shed 4 bases and J 0 bases; nucleotides not matched to a gene: 10. The CDR3 loop is CSVVRPSGSTSTDTQYF. The CDR3 bases are TGCAGCGTTGTACGCCCTAGCGGGAGTACTAGCACAGATACGCAGTATTTT.

V usage is TRBV10-3 and J usage is TRBJ2-5; 7 bases align to TRBD1. Germline V gives CDR1 ENHRY, CDR2 SYGVKD. V was clipped by 5 bases and J by 1 base; unmatched bases: 7. The CDR3 totals 15 residues. CDR3 sequence reads: CAISPTGYGQETQYF. The DNA of the CDR3 is TGTGCCATCAGTCCGACAGGGTACGGCCAAGAGACCCAGTACTTC.

Many counts were recorded for this clonotype. The chain has TRBV12-3 or TRBV12-4 and TRBJ2-1, with 8 bases lining up with TRBD1. Trimming cost V 3 bases and J 4 bases; bases outside gene matches: 20. The CDR3 is made up of 20 amino acids. The CDR3 DNA reads as TGTGCCAGCAGTTTTTTTGGGACCGGTGAGTGGACAGGGAGATACAATGAGCAGTTCTTC. This encodes CASSFFGTGEWTGRYNEQFF.

This clonotype was counted many times. This chain links TRBV20-1 with TRBJ2-7; no definite D call. V shed 4 bases and J shed 7 bases, with 26 bases lying between them. The CDR3 spans 16 residues. Germline V gene data show CDR1 as DFQATT and CDR2 as SNEGSKA (reference sequence). DNA of the CDR3: TGCAGTGCTAAACTTTCGACCGGAGTTACCCCCAAAGAGCAGTACTTC. Encoded protein: CSAKLSTGVTPKEQYF.

The chain is built from TRBV12-3 or TRBV12-4 and TRBJ2-7, with D tentatively TRBD1 or TRBD2 (5 bases each). CDR3 size: 16 residues. Trimming shortened V by 2 bases and J by 3 bases, and 17 bases separated the two germline ends. The CDR3 sequence: CASSLTGATQNYEQYF. The CDR3 DNA follows: TGTGCCAGCAGTTTAACCGGGGCGACTCAAAACTACGAGCAGTACTTC.

This clonotype was seen a handful of times. The chain recombines TRBV5-1 with TRBJ2-2; TRBD2 matches 7 bases. J gave up 1 base and V 4 bases, and 4 bases lay outside the gene matches. The CDR3 consists of 15 residues. The germline CDR1 and CDR2 sequences are SGHRS and YFSETQ. Here the CDR3 reads CASSRGDQNTGELFF. DNA for the CDR3: TGCGCCAGCAGCCGGGGGGACCAGAACACCGGGGAGCTGTTTTTT.

This clonotype was seen a handful of times. V is TRBV6-2 or TRBV6-3 and J is TRBJ1-2, with 7 bases identical to TRBD1. CDR3 size: 14 residues. Germline V CDR1 and CDR2: MNHEY, SVGEGT. Trimming cost V 6 bases and J 4 bases; bases outside gene matches: 8. This CDR3 is CASRIRDSVYGYTF. The CDR3 DNA is TGTGCCAGCAGAATCCGGGACAGTGTCTATGGCTACACCTTC.

This clonotype has more than one count but fewer than ten. The chain links TRBV7-8 to TRBJ2-7; weak D call: TRBD2 (5 bases). The CDR3 is made up of 15 amino acids. Germline loops: CDR1 SGHVS, CDR2 FQNEAQ. Trimming stripped 1 base from V and 3 bases from J, with 13 bases between. The CDR3 sequence: CASSLESAGGYEQYF. The CDR3 DNA reads TGTGCCAGCAGCTTAGAATCGGCAGGAGGCTACGAGCAGTACTTC.

Of note for this clonotype: At one end the junction does not follow the germline gene, possibly because of a read error. The chain combines TRBV7-2 with TRBJ2-3, with 9 bases lining up with TRBD2. CDR1 is SGHTA, CDR2 FQGNSA, per germline. This CDR3 contains 17 residues. The CDR3 nucleotides read TGTGCCAGCAGCAACAACCTACTAGGGACTAGCACGGATACGCAGTATTTT. As protein: CASSNNLLGTSTDTQYF. Based on the CDR3 plus reference TRBV7-2 and TRBJ2-3, the full variable domain is GAGVSQSPSNKVTEKGKDVELRCDPISGHTALYWYRQSLGQGLEFLIYFQGNSAPDKSGLPSDRFSAERTGGSVSTLTIQRTQQEDSAVYLCASSNNLLGTSTDTQYFGPGTRLTVL.

This clonotype appeared a few times. The chain carries TRBV5-1 and TRBJ2-7; D unclear. Germline assignment: CDR1 SGHRS and CDR2 YFSETQ. Trimming pared 1 base from V and 1 base from J, leaving 12 bases between. The CDR3 has 15 amino acids. The CDR3, as DNA: TGCGCCAGCAGCTTGAGGATTCAGGATTCCTACGAGCAGTACTTC. Residues: CASSLRIQDSYEQYF.

This clonotype has just a few counts. The chain recombines TRBV20-1 with TRBJ1-5; D unclear. CDR3 length: 14 amino acids. The V gene lost 5 bases and the J gene lost 4 bases, with 15 bases spanning the gap. CDR1 is DFQATT, CDR2 SNEGSKA, per germline (reference sequence). As DNA, the CDR3 is TGCAGTGCTCTCCGGTCGCTGGGAAATCAGCCCCAGCATTTT. As protein: CSALRSLGNQPQHF.

A few counts support this clonotype. This sequence joins TRBV12-3 or TRBV12-4 and TRBJ2-7; 7 bases align to TRBD2. V lost 3 bases, J lost 1 base, and 6 bases stayed unmatched. This CDR3 is built from 15 residues. The DNA of the CDR3 is TGTGCCAGCAGTTTGGTAGGGGAGGGGTCCTACGAGCAGTACTTC. It specifies CASSLVGEGSYEQYF.

There are a few counts of this clonotype. This chain joins TRBV7-9 and TRBJ2-2; D perhaps matches TRBD1 (6 bases). Deletions cut 1 base from V and 12 bases from J, with 9 bases between. The V gene's germline CDR1 is SEHNR and CDR2 FQNEAQ (reference sequence). The CDR3 consists of 12 residues. CDR3 amino acids: CASSLGTGKLFF. CDR3 nucleotide sequence: TGTGCCAGCAGCTTAGGAACAGGGAAGCTGTTTTTT.

This clonotype was detected only a few times. The rearrangement links TRBV7-2 to TRBJ2-7; D is undetermined. This CDR3 has 14 residues. The ends were cut back, 3 bases at V and 1 base at J, with 10 bases in the middle. Germline V CDR1 and CDR2: SGHTA, FQGNSA. Here the CDR3 DNA reads TGTGCCAGCAGCTTCTACGCTTCGTCCTACGAGCAGTACTTC. It encodes CASSFYASSYEQYF.

The V call is TRBV12-3 or TRBV12-4, the J call TRBJ1-5; TRBD1 agrees at 7 bases. Unmatched junction bases numbered 7, after V lost 5 bases and J lost 3 bases. CDR3 length equals 15 residues. In DNA, the CDR3 is TGTGCCAGCAGTGACCGGACAGGACCCAATCAGCCCCAGCATTTT. Translation gives CASSDRTGPNQPQHF.

The CDR3, as DNA: TGCGCCAGCAGCCAAGGGGGGCGCGTGACAGATACGCAGTATTTT. Translated: CASSQGGRVTDTQYF. The rearrangement uses TRBV4-3 and TRBJ2-3; weak D call: TRBD1 (6 bases). Trimming stripped 1 base from V and 3 bases from J, with 11 bases between. From germline, CDR1 is LGHNA and CDR2 YSLEER. The CDR3 has 15 residues.

This clonotype showed up just a few times. This chain links TRBV6-1 with TRBJ1-1, with 9 bases lining up with TRBD1. CDR1 and CDR2 (germline): MNHNS, SASEGT. Trimming cost V 6 bases and J 10 bases; bases outside gene matches: 12. CDR3 length equals 14 residues. The CDR3 sequence is CASRGTGQGLRAFF. In nucleotides, the CDR3 is TGTGCCAGCAGGGGCACGGGACAGGGCCTCCGAGCTTTCTTT.

This clonotype was detected a few times. The gene calls are TRBV6-2 or TRBV6-3 and TRBJ2-7; no reliable D call. The length of the CDR3 is 14 residues. Trimming took 6 bases from V and 4 from J, leaving 16 bases between them. Germline loops: CDR1 MNHEY, CDR2 SVGEGT. The CDR3 here is CASSFDPGRYEQYF. The CDR3 DNA is TGTGCCAGCAGCTTTGATCCCGGACGGTACGAGCAGTACTTC.

The chain joins TRBV2 to TRBJ2-5, with 8 positions matching TRBD1. V dropped 3 bases and J dropped 5; count of bases not matched to a gene: 5. The CDR3 runs to 14 residues. Germline loops: CDR1 SNHLY, CDR2 FYNNEI. The CDR3 DNA sequence: TGTGCCAGCAGTGAGCAGGGGGCTTCGGAGACCCAGTACTTC. Protein sequence: CASSEQGASETQYF.

The V call is TRBV27, the J call TRBJ2-7, with D tentatively TRBD2 (7 bases). Germline V gives CDR1 MNHEY, CDR2 SMNVEV (reference sequence). Trimming stripped 8 bases from V and 6 bases from J, with 14 bases between. This CDR3 is built from 12 residues. CDR3: CASGRGAVEQYF. The CDR3 DNA sequence: TGTGCCAGCGGCCGGGGGGCGGTCGAGCAGTACTTC.